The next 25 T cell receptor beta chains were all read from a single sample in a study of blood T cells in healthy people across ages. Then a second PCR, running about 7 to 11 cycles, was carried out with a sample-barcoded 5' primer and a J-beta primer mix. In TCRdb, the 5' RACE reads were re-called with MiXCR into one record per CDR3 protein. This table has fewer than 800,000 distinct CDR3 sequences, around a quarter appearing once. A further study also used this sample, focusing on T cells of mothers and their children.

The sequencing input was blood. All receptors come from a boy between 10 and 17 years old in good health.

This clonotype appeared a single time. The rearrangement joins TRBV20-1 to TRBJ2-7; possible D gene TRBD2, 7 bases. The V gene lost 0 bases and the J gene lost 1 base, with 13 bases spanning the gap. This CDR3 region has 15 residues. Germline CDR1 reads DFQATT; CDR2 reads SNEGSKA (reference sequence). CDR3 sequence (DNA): TGCAGTGCTAGAGATCTAGGGGGGGGTTCCTACGAGCAGTACTTC. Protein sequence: CSARDLGGGSYEQYF.

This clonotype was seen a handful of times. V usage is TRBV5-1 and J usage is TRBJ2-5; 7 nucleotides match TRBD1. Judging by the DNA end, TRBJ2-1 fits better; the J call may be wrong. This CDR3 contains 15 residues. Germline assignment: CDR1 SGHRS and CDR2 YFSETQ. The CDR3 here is CASSSGQPPSNEQFF. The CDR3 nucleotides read TGCGCCAGCAGCTCGGGACAGCCCCCCTCCAATGAGCAGTTCTTC.

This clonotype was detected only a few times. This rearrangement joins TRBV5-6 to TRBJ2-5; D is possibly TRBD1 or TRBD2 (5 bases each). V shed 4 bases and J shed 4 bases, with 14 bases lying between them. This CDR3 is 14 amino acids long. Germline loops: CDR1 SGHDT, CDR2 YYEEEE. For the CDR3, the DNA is TGTGCCAGCAGCCCCGACGGGGCGGGAGAGACCCAGTACTTC. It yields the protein CASSPDGAGETQYF.

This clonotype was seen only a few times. The CDR3 is CATSDLMETQYF. CDR3 sequence (DNA): TGTGCCACCAGTGATTTGATGGAGACCCAGTACTTC. This chain uses TRBV24-1 with TRBJ2-5; D ambiguous. Germline CDR1 is KGHDR and CDR2 is SFDVKD. The CDR3 has 12 residues. V shed 0 bases and J shed 5 bases, with 3 bases lying between them.

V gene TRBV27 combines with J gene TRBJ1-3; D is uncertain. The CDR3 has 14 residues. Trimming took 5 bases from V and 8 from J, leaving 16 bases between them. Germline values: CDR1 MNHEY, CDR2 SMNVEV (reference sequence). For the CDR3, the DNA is TGTGCCAGCAGTCCGTTGCCTCGGCCGGACACCATATATTTT. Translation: CASSPLPRPDTIYF.

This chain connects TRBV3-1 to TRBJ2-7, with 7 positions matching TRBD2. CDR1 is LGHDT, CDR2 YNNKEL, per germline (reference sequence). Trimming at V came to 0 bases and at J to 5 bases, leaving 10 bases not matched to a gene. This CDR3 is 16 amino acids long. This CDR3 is CASSQDGWGGPDEQYF. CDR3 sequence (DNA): TGTGCCAGCAGCCAAGACGGGTGGGGAGGGCCCGACGAGCAGTACTTC.

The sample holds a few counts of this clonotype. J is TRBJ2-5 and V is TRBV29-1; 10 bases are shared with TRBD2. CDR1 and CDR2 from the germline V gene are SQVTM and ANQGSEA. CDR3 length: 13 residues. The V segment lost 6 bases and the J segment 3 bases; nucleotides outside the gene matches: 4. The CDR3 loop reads CSVIAGGEETQYF. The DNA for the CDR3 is TGCAGCGTGATAGCGGGAGGAGAAGAGACCCAGTACTTC.

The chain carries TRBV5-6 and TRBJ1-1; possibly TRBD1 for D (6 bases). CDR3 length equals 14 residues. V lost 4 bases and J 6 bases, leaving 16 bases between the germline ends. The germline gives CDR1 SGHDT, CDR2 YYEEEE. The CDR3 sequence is CASSPVEGGPEAFF. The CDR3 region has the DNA TGTGCCAGCAGCCCCGTCGAGGGGGGGCCTGAAGCTTTCTTT.

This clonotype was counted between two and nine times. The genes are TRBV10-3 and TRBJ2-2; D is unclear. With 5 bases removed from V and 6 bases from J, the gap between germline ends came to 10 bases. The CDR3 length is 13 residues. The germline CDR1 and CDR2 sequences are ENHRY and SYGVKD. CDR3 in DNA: TGTGCCATCAGTCCCATCGATCCCGGGGAGCTGTTTTTT. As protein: CAISPIDPGELFF.

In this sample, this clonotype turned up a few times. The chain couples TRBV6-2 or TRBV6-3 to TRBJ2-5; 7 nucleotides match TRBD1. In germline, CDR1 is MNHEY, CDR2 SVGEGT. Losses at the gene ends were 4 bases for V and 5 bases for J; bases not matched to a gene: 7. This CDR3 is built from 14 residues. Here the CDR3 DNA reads TGTGCCAGCAGTTGGGAGACAGGGCGGGAGACCCAGTACTTC. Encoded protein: CASSWETGRETQYF.

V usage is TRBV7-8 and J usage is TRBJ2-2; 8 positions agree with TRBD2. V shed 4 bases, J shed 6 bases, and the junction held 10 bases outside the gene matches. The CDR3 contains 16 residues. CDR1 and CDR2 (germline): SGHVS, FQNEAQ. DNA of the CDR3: TGTGCCAGCAGCTCCTCTAGCGGGCCTAGGGCCGGGGAGCTGTTTTTT. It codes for CASSSSSGPRAGELFF.

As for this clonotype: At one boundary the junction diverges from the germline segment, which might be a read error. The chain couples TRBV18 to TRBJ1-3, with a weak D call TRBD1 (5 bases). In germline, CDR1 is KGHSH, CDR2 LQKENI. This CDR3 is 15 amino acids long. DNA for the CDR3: TGTGCCAGCTTACCAACTAGGGACCCTGGAAACACCATATATTTT. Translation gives CASLPTRDPGNTIYF.

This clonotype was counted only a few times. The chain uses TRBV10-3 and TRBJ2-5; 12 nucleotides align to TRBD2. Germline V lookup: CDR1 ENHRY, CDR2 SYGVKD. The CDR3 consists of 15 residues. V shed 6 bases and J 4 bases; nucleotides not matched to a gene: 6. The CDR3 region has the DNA TGTGCCATCAGCCTGCTAGCGGGAGGGGGAGAGACCCAGTACTTC. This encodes CAISLLAGGGETQYF.

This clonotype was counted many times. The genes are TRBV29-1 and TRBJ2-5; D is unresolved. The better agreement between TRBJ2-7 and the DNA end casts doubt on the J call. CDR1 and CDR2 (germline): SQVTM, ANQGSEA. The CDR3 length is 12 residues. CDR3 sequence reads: CSVEAGVYEQYF. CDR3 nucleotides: TGCAGCGTTGAGGCTGGGGTCTACGAGCAGTACTTC.

This chain's CDR3 is CASSYDKNIQYF. In DNA, the CDR3 is TGTGCCAGCAGTTACGACAAAAACATTCAGTACTTC. The chain employs TRBV6-2 or TRBV6-3 and TRBJ2-4, with unresolved D. The CDR3 runs to 12 residues. The germline V gene has CDR1 MNHEY and CDR2 SVGEGT. Trimming removed 2 bases from V and 3 bases from J, with 2 bases in between.

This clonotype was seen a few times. The chain's CDR3 is CASSIGLAGEGDTQYF. The CDR3 nucleotides are TGTGCCAGCAGCATAGGACTAGCGGGAGAGGGAGATACGCAGTATTTT. This sequence joins TRBV5-6 and TRBJ2-3; 13 nucleotides line up with TRBD2. This CDR3 has 16 amino acids. After removal of 4 bases from V and 5 bases from J, the junction contained 7 bases not matched to a gene. The germline V gene encodes CDR1 SGHDT and CDR2 YYEEEE. The whole variable domain, remainder taken from reference TRBV5-6 and TRBJ2-3, is DAGVTQSPTHLIKTRGQQVTLRCSPKSGHDTVSWYQQALGQGPQFIFQYYEEEERQRGNFPDRFSGHQFPNYSSELNVNALLLGDSALYLCASSIGLAGEGDTQYFGPGTRLTVL.

CDR3 nucleotides: TGTGCCAGCAGCTTGAGGGGGCGGCCTACAACAGATACGCAGTATTTT. Protein: CASSLRGRPTTDTQYF. This chain uses TRBV5-4 with TRBJ2-3; TRBD1 agrees at 7 bases. The germline V gene has CDR1 SGHNT and CDR2 YYREEE (reference sequence). The CDR3 runs to 16 residues. After removal of 1 base from V and 3 bases from J, the junction contained 8 bases not matched to a gene. Together with reference TRBV5-4 and TRBJ2-3, the CDR3 gives the full variable domain: ETGVTQSPTHLIKTRGQQVTLRCSSQSGHNTVSWYQQALGQGPQFIFQYYREEENGRGNFPPRFSGLQFPNYSSELNVNALELDDSALYLCASSLRGRPTTDTQYFGPGTRLTVL.

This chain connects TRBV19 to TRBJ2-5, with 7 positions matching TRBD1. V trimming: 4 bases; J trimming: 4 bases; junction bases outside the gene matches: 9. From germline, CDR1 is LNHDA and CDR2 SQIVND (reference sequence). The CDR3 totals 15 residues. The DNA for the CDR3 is TGTGCCAGTAGTAAACAGGGGCGATACCGAGAGACCCAGTACTTC. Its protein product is CASSKQGRYRETQYF.

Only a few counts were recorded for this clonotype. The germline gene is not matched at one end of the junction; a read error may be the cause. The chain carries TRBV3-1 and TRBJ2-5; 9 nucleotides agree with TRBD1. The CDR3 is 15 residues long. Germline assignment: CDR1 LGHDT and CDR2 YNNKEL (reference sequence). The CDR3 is CTSSPGQGGEETQYF. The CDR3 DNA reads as TGTACCAGCAGCCCGGGACAGGGAGGGGAAGAGACCCAGTACTTC.

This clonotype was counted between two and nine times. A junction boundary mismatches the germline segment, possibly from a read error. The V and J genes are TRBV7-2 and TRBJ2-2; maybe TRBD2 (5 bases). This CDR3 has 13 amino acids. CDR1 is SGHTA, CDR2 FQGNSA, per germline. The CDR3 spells CASSPFTPGEPFF. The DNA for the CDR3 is TGTGCCAGCAGCCCATTCACGCCCGGGGAGCCGTTTTTT.

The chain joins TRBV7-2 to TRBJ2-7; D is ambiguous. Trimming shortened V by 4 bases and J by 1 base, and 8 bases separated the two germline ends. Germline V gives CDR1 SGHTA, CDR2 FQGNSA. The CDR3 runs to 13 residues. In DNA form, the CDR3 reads TGTGCCAGCAGCTCCCTTTCTTCCTACGAGCAGTACTTC. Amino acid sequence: CASSSLSSYEQYF.

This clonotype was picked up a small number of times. The CDR3 loop is CASSEELAGPYNEQFF. CDR3 sequence (DNA): TGTGCCAGCAGCGAGGAACTAGCGGGGCCCTACAATGAGCAGTTCTTC. The V call is TRBV7-2, the J call TRBJ2-5, with 10 nucleotides matching TRBD2. The end of the DNA aligns better with TRBJ2-1, so the J call may be wrong. This CDR3 is 16 amino acids long. From germline, CDR1 is SGHTA and CDR2 FQGNSA.

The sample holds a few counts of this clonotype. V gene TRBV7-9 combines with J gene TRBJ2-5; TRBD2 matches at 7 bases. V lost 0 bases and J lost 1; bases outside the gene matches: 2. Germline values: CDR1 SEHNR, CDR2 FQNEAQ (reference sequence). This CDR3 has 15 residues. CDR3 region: CASSLATSVQETQYF. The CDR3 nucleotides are TGTGCCAGCAGCTTAGCCACTAGCGTCCAAGAGACCCAGTACTTC.

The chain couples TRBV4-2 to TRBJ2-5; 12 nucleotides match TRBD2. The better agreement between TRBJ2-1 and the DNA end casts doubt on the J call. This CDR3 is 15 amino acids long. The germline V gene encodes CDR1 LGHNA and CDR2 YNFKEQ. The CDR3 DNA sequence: TGTGCCAGCAGCCAGTTACTAGCGGGAGGTAATGAGCAGTTCTTC. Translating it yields CASSQLLAGGNEQFF.

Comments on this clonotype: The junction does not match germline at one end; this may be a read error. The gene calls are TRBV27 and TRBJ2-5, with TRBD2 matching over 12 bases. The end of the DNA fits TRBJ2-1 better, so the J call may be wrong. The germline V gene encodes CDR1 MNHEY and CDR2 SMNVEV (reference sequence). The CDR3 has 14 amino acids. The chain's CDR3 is CASSRLAGVSEQFF. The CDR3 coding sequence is TGCGCCAGCAGTAGACTAGCGGGAGTCAGTGAGCAGTTCTTC.